The 8 T cell receptor beta chains in this list originate from one sample, sequenced in a study of tissue T cells after allogeneic stem cell transplantation. Libraries were prepared by immunoSEQ multiplex PCR; TCRdb keeps only in-frame clonotypes and omits some of them. The sample yields some 10,000 clones, less than 55% seen once. Time point meaning: mouse harvest day 7 after allogeneic transplant. Each mouse received 10^7 T-cell-depleted marrow cells plus 10^6 splenic CD5+ T cells by tail vein. Sequencing was performed on skin. The receptor set was obtained from a female BALB/c mouse given C57BL/6 T cells with graft-versus-host disease after an allogeneic hematopoietic cell transplant.

With respect to this clone: Here the gene names and germline are mouse. The CDR3 DNA, read in part, is TGTGGTGCTCGGACAGGGAGATATGCTGAGCAGTTC. Amino acids: CGARTGRYAEQF. In full, the CDR3 reads CGARTGRYAEQFF. The V gene is TRBV20, the J gene TRBJ2-1; 8 bases fit TRBD1. The read halts 1 residue ahead of the CDR3 end, with the missing end drawn from the germline J gene. CDR1 is GFQATS and CDR2 is STVNSAI in the germline V gene. V lost 5 bases, J lost 4 bases, and 4 bases stayed unmatched. CDR3 size: 13 residues.

Concerning this clone itself: The genes and germline here are from mouse. The read gets to within 1 residue of the CDR3 end, and the germline J gene fills in the rest. The rearrangement links TRBV31 to TRBJ1-3; 9 bases align to TRBD1. Germline CDR1 and CDR2: GKSSPN and SITVG. This CDR3 has 16 residues. V trimming: 3 bases; J trimming: 3 bases; junction bases outside the gene matches: 9. The CDR3 here is CAWRPNRGRIGNTLYF. The sequenced CDR3 bases are TGTGCCTGGAGACCCAACAGGGGGCGCATTGGAAATACGCTCTAT.

This clone was counted a few times. Gene and germline names: mouse. Read coverage stops 1 residue before the CDR3 terminus; the germline J gene supplies the remainder. In the same sample, other DNA sequences code for this CDR3. This chain joins TRBV26 and TRBJ1-5, with D perhaps TRBD1 (5 bases). Germline CDR1 and CDR2: KGHPV and FQNQEV (reference sequence). The CDR3 has 13 residues. V was trimmed by 2 bases and J by 4 bases, leaving 6 bases between them. The covered CDR3 bases are TGTGCCAGCAGTCTGGGACAAAACCAGGCTCCGCTT. Translated, it gives CASSLGQNQAPL. The CDR3 as a whole reads CASSLGQNQAPLF.

This clone is medium-sized within its sample. Gene names are mouse gene names. The sequence runs out 1 residue before the end of the CDR3; the remainder is reconstructed from the germline J gene. The chain combines TRBV26 with TRBJ2-7; D is ambiguous. Germline assignment: CDR1 KGHPV and CDR2 FQNQEV (reference sequence). The CDR3 runs to 11 residues. V lost 6 bases and J lost 7, with 10 bases in between. The DNA read from the CDR3 is TGTGCCAGCAGCCGGGATGGGGAACAGTAC. Translated: CASSRDGEQY. The complete CDR3 reads CASSRDGEQYF.

This clone counts as medium-sized. Gene names follow the mouse nomenclature. The read is 1 residue too short to cover the CDR3 end, so that end is filled in from the germline J gene. The rearrangement uses TRBV26 and TRBJ1-2; TRBD1 agrees at 7 bases. The germline gives CDR1 KGHPV, CDR2 FQNQEV (reference sequence). J was trimmed by 1 base and V by 3 bases; bases with no gene match: 2. This CDR3 has 14 amino acids. CDR3 DNA, as far as it was read: TGTGCCAGCAGTCTCTACAGGGGAAACTCCGACTACACC. This translates into CASSLYRGNSDYT. The CDR3 in its entirety is CASSLYRGNSDYTF.

As for this clone: Gene names are mouse gene names. The DNA ends 1 residue before the CDR3 does, and the rest of the CDR3 is filled in from the germline J gene. The V gene is TRBV31, the J gene TRBJ1-1; 10 bases match TRBD1. V was clipped by 1 base and J by 5 bases; unmatched bases: 4. Germline CDR1 and CDR2: GKSSPN and SITVG. This CDR3 has 14 amino acids. The CDR3 loop is CAWSPPGQGTEVFF. The sequenced CDR3 bases are TGTGCCTGGAGTCCTCCGGGACAGGGGACAGAAGTCTTC.

This clone was observed a handful of times. All gene names here are mouse names. The CDR3 extends 1 residue past the end of the read, so its final part is completed from the germline J gene. V usage is TRBV26 and J usage is TRBJ1-3; maybe TRBD1 (5 bases). The CDR3 runs to 15 residues. Germline CDR1 and CDR2: KGHPV and FQNQEV (reference sequence). Trimming pared 3 bases from V and 0 bases from J, leaving 9 bases between. The sequenced part of the CDR3 DNA is TGTGCCAGCAGTCTCCAGGGAAATTCTGGAAATACGCTCTAT. Translating it yields CASSLQGNSGNTLY. The entire CDR3 protein reads CASSLQGNSGNTLYF.

This clone was detected a few times. Any gene name here is a mouse gene name. The DNA ends 1 residue before the CDR3 does, and the rest of the CDR3 is filled in from the germline J gene. This chain links TRBV26 with TRBJ2-4; D is ambiguous. The CDR3 spans 13 residues. Germline V gene lookup returns CDR1 KGHPV and CDR2 FQNQEV (reference sequence). Trimming shortened V by 3 bases and J by 0 bases, and 4 bases separated the two germline ends. CDR3 bases read: TGTGCCAGCAGTCTTTTTAGTCAAAACACCTTGTAC. Its translation is CASSLFSQNTLY. The entire CDR3 is CASSLFSQNTLYF.